These 17 T cell receptor beta chains came from one sample sequenced in a study of OX40 agonist ivuxolimab in advanced cancers. Generated by immunoSEQ multiplex PCR, the TCRdb table keeps only in-frame clones and is missing some. The data show some 74,000 clones, about 85% seen once. The source material was CD4+ or CD8+ T cells sorted from blood, sampled in a trial of the OX40 agonist ivuxolimab. The receptors were sampled from an adult with an advanced solid tumor such as melanoma, head and neck, liver or kidney cancer.

This clone was picked up a small number of times. V gene TRBV4-1 combines with J gene TRBJ1-2; 11 bases line up with TRBD1. V trimming: 1 base; J trimming: 4 bases; junction bases outside the gene matches: 8. Germline CDR1 reads MGHRA; CDR2 reads YSYEKL. The CDR3 extends over 17 amino acids. CDR3 region: CASSQGTGGAGSYGYTF. In nucleotides, the CDR3 is TGCGCCAGCAGCCAAGGGACAGGGGGCGCCGGGAGCTATGGCTACACCTTC.

V gene TRBV7-8 combines with J gene TRBJ2-7; 10 bases match TRBD2. CDR1 SGHVS and CDR2 FQNEAQ come from the germline V gene. Unmatched junction bases numbered 7, after V lost 7 bases and J lost 7 bases. This CDR3 is built from 13 residues. CDR3 loop: CASMLAGAREQYF. The CDR3 region has the DNA TGTGCCAGCATGCTAGCGGGAGCGCGGGAGCAGTACTTC.

The rearrangement uses TRBV2 and TRBJ1-6, with 8 bases matching TRBD1. The CDR3 is 16 residues long. The V gene's germline CDR1 is SNHLY and CDR2 FYNNEI. Losses at the gene ends were 6 bases for V and 10 bases for J; bases not matched to a gene: 14. The CDR3 region has the DNA TGTGCCAGCAGGGGGGACAGGTTCTTTCAAGGATCACCCCTCCACTTT. It codes for CASRGDRFFQGSPLHF.

The chain employs TRBV27 and TRBJ1-2; D is uncertain. The CDR3 is 13 residues long. V was cut by 1 base and J by 2 bases, with 5 bases left in between. Germline CDR1 is MNHEY and CDR2 is SMNVEV (reference sequence). The CDR3 region is CASSLYANYGYTF. In DNA form, the CDR3 reads TGTGCCAGCAGTTTATATGCGAACTATGGCTACACCTTC.

Notes on this clone: The same CDR3 arises from other DNA sequences in this sample as well. The chain links TRBV7-2 to TRBJ2-7; 8 positions agree with TRBD2. CDR1 is SGHTA and CDR2 is FQGNSA in the germline V gene. This CDR3 spans 15 amino acids. Trimming took 1 base from V and 2 from J; bases not matched to a gene: 4. DNA of the CDR3: TGTGCCAGCAGCTTAGTAGGCGGGGGGACCTACGAGCAGTACTTC. It specifies CASSLVGGGTYEQYF. The whole variable domain, filled in from reference TRBV7-2 and TRBJ2-7, reads GAGVSQSPSNKVTEKGKDVELRCDPISGHTALYWYRQSLGQGLEFLIYFQGNSAPDKSGLPSDRFSAERTGGSVSTLTIQRTQQEDSAVYLCASSLVGGGTYEQYFGPGTRLTVT.

The J gene is TRBJ1-6, the V gene TRBV6-5, with D possibly TRBD1 on 5 matching bases. CDR1 MNHEY and CDR2 SVGAGI come from the germline V gene. Trimming took off 5 bases at V and 7 bases at J, with 12 bases between the two ends. This CDR3 is built from 14 residues. CDR3 nucleotides: TGTGCCAGCAGTCGCACAAGACAGAATTCACCCCTCCACTTT. It is translated as CASSRTRQNSPLHF.

The chain joins TRBV18 to TRBJ1-5; 7 nucleotides align to TRBD1. Germline values: CDR1 KGHSH, CDR2 LQKENI. V lost 3 bases, J lost 2 bases, and 4 bases stayed unmatched. CDR3 length equals 15 residues. The CDR3 sequence is CASSPTGPGNQPQHF. CDR3 bases: TGTGCCAGCTCACCGACAGGGCCGGGCAATCAGCCCCAGCATTTT.

The gene calls are TRBV2 and TRBJ1-6; the match to TRBD1 covers 10 bases. Germline CDR1 SNHLY, CDR2 FYNNEI. V dropped 4 bases and J dropped 7; count of bases not matched to a gene: 4. The CDR3 runs 15 residues. The CDR3 DNA is TGTGCCAGCAGTGTGGGGGACAGGGGAAATTCACCCCTCCACTTT. It specifies CASSVGDRGNSPLHF.

The V and J genes are TRBV5-6 and TRBJ2-7; D is unresolved. Germline CDR1 is SGHDT and CDR2 is YYEEEE. This CDR3 spans 13 amino acids. V was clipped by 5 bases and J by 6 bases, with 15 bases between them. The CDR3 here is CASSGEDPSEQYF. CDR3 nucleotide sequence: TGTGCCAGCAGTGGAGAGGATCCCTCCGAGCAGTACTTC. Full variable domain (rest looked up from reference TRBV5-6 and TRBJ2-7): DAGVTQSPTHLIKTRGQQVTLRCSPKSGHDTVSWYQQALGQGPQFIFQYYEEEERQRGNFPDRFSGHQFPNYSSELNVNALLLGDSALYLCASSGEDPSEQYFGPGTRLTVT.

The genes are TRBV7-9 and TRBJ2-1, with D maybe TRBD1 (6 bases). V was cut by 5 bases and J by 7 bases, with 15 bases left in between. Germline V gives CDR1 SEHNR, CDR2 FQNEAQ (reference sequence). The CDR3 has 14 amino acids. The CDR3 DNA is TGTGCCAGCAGCCTCATACAGGGCGTAAATGAGCAGTTCTTC. It translates to CASSLIQGVNEQFF.

The V call is TRBV19, the J call TRBJ1-2; D gene ambiguous. The V gene lost 6 bases and the J gene lost 4 bases, with 9 bases spanning the gap. The germline V gene has CDR1 LNHDA and CDR2 SQIVND (reference sequence). This CDR3 has 12 residues. This chain's CDR3 is CASRVGPYGYTF. The CDR3 DNA reads TGTGCCAGTAGGGTAGGCCCCTATGGCTACACCTTC.

The table lists this clone with a count of one. This CDR3 is CASRFTGGRDTQYF. The CDR3 nucleotides are TGTGCCAGCAGGTTTACAGGGGGTCGCGATACGCAGTATTTT. The gene calls are TRBV6-5 and TRBJ2-3, with TRBD1 identical over 8 bases. With 6 bases clipped from V and 6 bases from J, the junction kept 8 bases outside the gene matches. Germline V gives CDR1 MNHEY, CDR2 SVGAGI. The CDR3 totals 14 residues.

The rearrangement joins TRBV10-3 to TRBJ2-1; 9 positions match TRBD1. The CDR3 sequence is 14 residues long. The germline CDR1 and CDR2 sequences are ENHRY and SYGVKD. Trimming took 7 bases from V and 6 from J; bases not matched to a gene: 7. The CDR3 spells CAITHRDRANEQFF. The CDR3 nucleotides read TGTGCCATCACACACCGGGACAGGGCCAATGAGCAGTTCTTC.

The chain combines TRBV14 with TRBJ2-1, with TRBD2 identical over 12 bases. The CDR3 covers 15 residues. V trimming: 1 base; J trimming: 12 bases; junction bases outside the gene matches: 7. Germline V gene data show CDR1 as SGHDN and CDR2 as FVKESK. CDR3 nucleotide sequence: TGTGCCAGCAGCCAAGTTACTAGCGGGAGGTCCGGGCAGTTCTTC. Translated, it gives CASSQVTSGRSGQFF. The full variable domain, in which reference TRBV14 and TRBJ2-1 provide the parts outside the CDR3, is EAGVTQFPSHSVIEKGQTVTLRCDPISGHDNLYWYRRVMGKEIKFLLHFVKESKQDESGMPNNRFLAERTGGTYSTLKVQPAELEDSGVYFCASSQVTSGRSGQFFGPGTRLTVL.

V and J are TRBV28 and TRBJ1-5; 9 bases are shared with TRBD1. Per germline, CDR1 MDHEN and CDR2 SYDVKM. With V trimmed by 6 bases and J by 4 bases, 10 bases remained unmatched. The CDR3 totals 16 residues. The CDR3 spells CASSLRTGTGNQPQHF. The CDR3, as DNA: TGTGCCAGCAGCCTCCGAACCGGGACAGGGAATCAGCCCCAGCATTTT.

To note about this clone: The sample contains more than one DNA sequence encoding this CDR3. This chain connects TRBV11-2 to TRBJ1-1; D is undetermined. The CDR3 extends over 14 amino acids. Trimming took 1 base from V and 1 from J, leaving 7 bases between them. The germline CDR1 and CDR2 sequences are SGHAT and FQNNGV. Here the CDR3 DNA reads TGTGCCAGCAGCTTAGGGCAGGCGAACACTGAAGCTTTCTTT. Protein: CASSLGQANTEAFF.

This clone appeared a single time. The V gene is TRBV5-1, the J gene TRBJ1-1; tentatively, D is TRBD1 (5 bases). Germline V gene lookup returns CDR1 SGHRS and CDR2 YFSETQ. The CDR3 covers 13 residues. V lost 3 bases to trimming and J lost 9 bases, with 15 bases between them. CDR3 in DNA: TGCGCCAGCAGCTCGACGGCTGAGGGGAAAGCTTTCTTT. Encoded protein: CASSSTAEGKAFF.